The 10 T cell receptor beta chains below come from one sample, sequenced in a study of cytomegalovirus exposure and HLA in healthy donors. PCR was performed using 60 Vbeta and 13 Jbeta primers. Sequenced by immunoSEQ multiplex PCR; TCRdb stores in-frame clones only, minus some. The data show over 100,000 clones, over 60% seen once. Specimen: PBMCs. Source of these receptors: a man aged 25 to 40 in good health and CMV-seropositive.

Worth noting for this clone: Its ends do not fully match the called genes, so a read error is possible. The V gene is TRBV7-9, the J gene TRBJ1-2; 8 nucleotides agree with TRBD1. There are 16 residues in the CDR3. Per germline, CDR1 SEHNR and CDR2 FQNEAQ (reference sequence). CDR3 region: CSSREPDRGANYGYTF. CDR3 bases: TGTTCCAGCAGAGAACCCGACAGGGGAGCTAACTATGGCTACACCTTC.

The chain carries TRBV18 and TRBJ2-7, with D possibly matching TRBD1 (5 bases). The germline V and J ends were trimmed by 4 bases and 5 bases, with 6 bases remaining between them. Germline CDR1 KGHSH, CDR2 LQKENI. This CDR3 region has 11 residues. The CDR3 protein is CASSLRDEQYF. The CDR3 DNA sequence: TGTGCCAGCTCACTCAGGGACGAGCAGTACTTC.

The V call is TRBV5-4, the J call TRBJ2-1; possibly TRBD2 for D (5 bases). The V gene lost 3 bases and the J gene lost 4 bases, with 8 bases spanning the gap. The V gene's germline CDR1 is SGHNT and CDR2 YYREEE (reference sequence). This CDR3 is 13 amino acids long. The CDR3 sequence: CASSSRGYNEQFF. The CDR3 DNA reads as TGTGCCAGCAGCTCCCGGGGTTACAATGAGCAGTTCTTC.

This chain uses TRBV5-1 with TRBJ2-7, with 11 bases lining up with TRBD1. Losses at the gene ends were 7 bases for V and 0 bases for J; bases not matched to a gene: 3. Germline assignment: CDR1 SGHRS and CDR2 YFSETQ. The CDR3 is 14 amino acids. CDR3 region: CASGGTGGSYEQYF. CDR3 nucleotide sequence: TGCGCCAGCGGGGGGACAGGGGGCTCCTACGAGCAGTACTTC.

The V and J genes are TRBV28 and TRBJ2-1; 12 bases align to TRBD2. CDR1 and CDR2 from the germline V gene are MDHEN and SYDVKM. The CDR3 has 21 residues. With 3 bases clipped from V and 0 bases from J, the junction kept 15 bases outside the gene matches. The CDR3 loop reads CASSFPRPSGGATRSYNEQFF. CDR3 DNA: TGTGCCAGCAGTTTCCCCCGGCCTAGCGGGGGGGCCACACGCTCCTACAATGAGCAGTTCTTC.

The CDR3 sequence: CASSPDRDNEKLFF. The DNA for the CDR3 is TGTGCCAGCTCTCCCGACAGGGATAATGAAAAACTGTTTTTT. The chain carries TRBV18 and TRBJ1-4; the match to TRBD1 covers 7 bases. V shed 6 bases and J 4 bases; nucleotides not matched to a gene: 5. This CDR3 region has 14 residues. CDR1 KGHSH and CDR2 LQKENI come from the germline V gene. Variable domain in full (rest from reference TRBV18 and TRBJ1-4): NAGVMQNPRHLVRRRGQEARLRCSPMKGHSHVYWYRQLPEEGLKFMVYLQKENIIDESGMPKERFSAEFPKEGPSILRIQQVVRGDSAAYFCASSPDRDNEKLFFGSGTQLSVL.

The chain is built from TRBV10-3 and TRBJ2-5; no reliable D call. Trimming pared 5 bases from V and 0 bases from J, leaving 4 bases between. This CDR3 spans 12 amino acids. Germline values: CDR1 ENHRY, CDR2 SYGVKD. CDR3 sequence (DNA): TGTGCCATCAGTTCTTACCAAGAGACCCAGTACTTC. Protein: CAISSYQETQYF.

This clone was recorded a few times. The V call is TRBV2, the J call TRBJ2-3; 9 bases agree with TRBD2. Germline V lookup: CDR1 SNHLY, CDR2 FYNNEI. The V gene end was trimmed by 4 bases and the J gene end by 4 bases; junction bases not matched to a gene: 0. The CDR3 length is 13 residues. The CDR3 region is CASSGLAADTQYF. The CDR3, as DNA: TGTGCCAGCAGTGGACTAGCGGCAGATACGCAGTATTTT. The variable domain in full, with the rest retrieved from reference TRBV2 and TRBJ2-3, is EPEVTQTPSHQVTQMGQEVILRCVPISNHLYFYWYRQILGQKVEFLVSFYNNEISEKSEIFDDQFSVERPDGSNFTLKIRSTKLEDSAMYFCASSGLAADTQYFGPGTRLTVL.

The V gene is TRBV5-6, the J gene TRBJ1-4; perhaps TRBD1 as D (6 bases). CDR3 length: 16 amino acids. Deletions cut 3 bases from V and 8 bases from J, with 20 bases between. CDR1 SGHDT and CDR2 YYEEEE come from the germline V gene. CDR3 loop: CASSYHRDRFGEKLFF. CDR3 nucleotide sequence: TGTGCCAGCAGCTACCACAGGGACCGGTTCGGGGAAAAACTGTTTTTT.

The CDR3 region is CASSEKGAVQETQYF. The CDR3 DNA reads TGCGCCAGCAGTGAGAAGGGGGCAGTTCAAGAGACCCAGTACTTC. The genes are TRBV10-1 and TRBJ2-5; 7 bases line up with TRBD1. CDR1 is WNHNN, CDR2 SYGVQD, per germline (reference sequence). The CDR3 contains 15 residues. V shed 2 bases, J shed 2 bases, and the junction held 5 bases outside the gene matches.